This TCR beta chain originates from a study of T cell changes during pregnancy in multiple sclerosis. Clones were sequenced by immunoSEQ multiplex PCR, and TCRdb holds only the in-frame ones, with some missing. Of approximately 30,000 clones detected, 90% appear once; the ten largest clones hold 9.5% to 12%. Per germline, CDR1 SGHDT and CDR2 YYEEEE. The length of the CDR3 is 14 residues. V was clipped by 5 bases and J by 3 bases; unmatched bases: 8. The sequence was obtained from a female donor with multiple sclerosis, enrolled in a pregnancy study. The chain recombines TRBV5-6 with TRBJ2-7; 7 positions agree with TRBD1. Source: CD8+ T cells from peripheral blood mononuclear cells, taken before pregnancy. The CDR3 DNA sequence: TGTGCCAGCAGTCACTTAACAGGGGTCTACGAGCAGTACTTC. Protein: CASSHLTGVYEQYF.